These 14 T cell receptor beta chains originate from one sample sequenced in a study of T cell repertoires in ileal Crohn's disease. Using immunoSEQ multiplex PCR, the repertoire was profiled, and TCRdb retains in-frame clones only, with some absent. This table holds fewer than 15,000 clones, approximately 81% found once. Described time point: neoterminal ileum biopsy at postoperative endoscopy, about 6 months after surgery. The sample comprised ileal tissue. Receptors originate from an adult with Crohn's disease.

The count of this clone is one. In nucleotides, the CDR3 is TGTGCCAGCAGTGAAGCTGGCGGCGCGGGCTCTGGGGCCAACGTCCTGACTTTC. Its translation is CASSEAGGAGSGANVLTF. The V gene is TRBV2, the J gene TRBJ2-6, with D perhaps TRBD2 (5 bases). Per the germline V gene, CDR1 is SNHLY and CDR2 is FYNNEI. The CDR3 is 18 residues long. Trimming cost V 0 bases and J 0 bases, with 12 bases left between them.

V is TRBV5-4 and J is TRBJ2-5, with 7 bases fitting TRBD1. Germline V gives CDR1 SGHNT, CDR2 YYREEE (reference sequence). This CDR3 contains 13 residues. Trimming cost V 3 bases and J 1 base; bases outside gene matches: 0. CDR3 sequence reads: CASSWDSQETQYF. The CDR3 bases are TGTGCCAGCAGCTGGGACAGCCAAGAGACCCAGTACTTC.

CDR3 amino acids: CASSLYRGGYEQYF. As DNA, the CDR3 is TGTGCCAGCAGTTTATATAGGGGGGGCTACGAGCAGTACTTC. This chain joins TRBV28 and TRBJ2-7; the D gene is possibly TRBD2 (7 bases). The germline CDR1 and CDR2 sequences are MDHEN and SYDVKM. Between the trimmed V and J ends, which lost 1 base and 3 bases, there was a span of 10 bases. There are 14 residues in the CDR3.

The genes are TRBV15 and TRBJ1-3; no definite D call. This CDR3 spans 15 amino acids. Germline CDR1 is LNHNV and CDR2 is YYDKDF (reference sequence). V lost 1 base, J lost 4 bases, and 11 bases lay in between. CDR3 in amino acids: CATSRGASMGNTIYF. The CDR3 DNA reads TGTGCCACCAGCAGAGGCGCCTCTATGGGAAACACCATATATTTT. Full variable domain (remainder filled in from reference TRBV15 and TRBJ1-3): DAMVIQNPRYQVTQFGKPVTLSCSQTLNHNVMYWYQQKSSQAPKLLFHYYDKDFNNEADTPDNFQSRRPNTSFCFLDIRSPGLGDTAMYLCATSRGASMGNTIYFGEGSWLTVV.

The chain uses TRBV5-4 and TRBJ1-1; D is unresolved. V lost 1 base, J lost 0 bases, and 13 bases lay in between. Germline CDR1 is SGHNT and CDR2 is YYREEE (reference sequence). CDR3 size: 16 residues. For the CDR3, the DNA is TGTGCCAGCAGCTTGTCATCTCGGGGAATGAACACTGAAGCTTTCTTT. Its protein product is CASSLSSRGMNTEAFF.

The CDR3 region is CASSSRTGASRGYTF. Written as DNA, the CDR3 is TGTGCCAGTAGTTCTCGGACAGGGGCGTCTCGGGGCTACACCTTC. The chain couples TRBV19 to TRBJ1-2; TRBD1 matches 9 bases. The CDR3 totals 15 residues. The V gene's germline CDR1 is LNHDA and CDR2 SQIVND (reference sequence). The junction had 12 bases not matched to a gene; V was cut back by 5 bases and J by 8 bases.

The J gene is TRBJ1-4, the V gene TRBV9; 7 bases are shared with TRBD1. V was clipped by 0 bases and J by 4 bases; unmatched bases: 3. This CDR3 is 15 amino acids long. Per germline, CDR1 SGDLS and CDR2 YYNGEE. This CDR3 is CASSVGRQGNEKLFF. The CDR3 DNA reads TGTGCCAGCAGCGTAGGTCGACAGGGTAATGAAAAACTGTTTTTT. Full variable domain (missing parts from reference TRBV9 and TRBJ1-4): DSGVTQTPKHLITATGQRVTLRCSPRSGDLSVYWYQQSLDQGLQFLIQYYNGEERAKGNILERFSAQQFPDLHSELNLSSLELGDSALYFCASSVGRQGNEKLFFGSGTQLSVL.

This chain uses TRBV10-3 with TRBJ2-7, with 10 nucleotides matching TRBD1. Germline loops: CDR1 ENHRY, CDR2 SYGVKD. The CDR3 sequence is 15 residues long. The J segment lost 5 bases and the V segment lost 6 bases, leaving 10 bases of the junction unmatched. CDR3 DNA sequence: TGTGCCATCAGCCCGGGACAGGGGTTGGTCGACGAGCAGTACTTC. It encodes CAISPGQGLVDEQYF.

The DNA for the CDR3 is TGTGCCAGTACAGCGCGGGGGCCGGACACCGGGGAGCTGTTTTTT. This gives the protein CASTARGPDTGELFF. This rearrangement joins TRBV19 to TRBJ2-2; possibly TRBD2 for D (7 bases). The CDR3 extends over 15 amino acids. Germline V gives CDR1 LNHDA, CDR2 SQIVND (reference sequence). V lost 7 bases, J lost 3 bases, and 15 bases lay in between.

In DNA, the CDR3 is TGTGCCAGCAGTTACCGCAGACAGTTGCGTTCACCCCTCCACTTT. As protein: CASSYRRQLRSPLHF. The V gene is TRBV6-5, the J gene TRBJ1-6; weak D call: TRBD1 (5 bases). Germline V gives CDR1 MNHEY, CDR2 SVGAGI. This CDR3 is built from 15 residues. The germline V and J ends were trimmed by 2 bases and 9 bases, with 14 bases remaining between them.

The chain has TRBV29-1 and TRBJ2-2, with 13 nucleotides matching TRBD2. Per the germline V gene, CDR1 is SQVTM and CDR2 is ANQGSEA. J gave up 5 bases and V 1 base, and 4 bases lay outside the gene matches. The CDR3 contains 16 residues. CDR3 amino acids: CSVEARLAGGTGELFF. CDR3 in DNA: TGCAGCGTTGAAGCCCGACTAGCGGGGGGTACCGGGGAGCTGTTTTTT.

This chain connects TRBV10-3 to TRBJ2-5; D is possibly TRBD1 (6 bases). Germline CDR1 and CDR2: ENHRY and SYGVKD. The CDR3 runs 18 residues. Trimming cost V 4 bases and J 1 base, with 22 bases left between them. Here the CDR3 DNA reads TGTGCCATCAGTGTGGATCTACGGGTACACAGGGCCCAAGAGACCCAGTACTTC. Translated, it gives CAISVDLRVHRAQETQYF.

The chain employs TRBV28 and TRBJ1-4; D not resolved. Per germline, CDR1 MDHEN and CDR2 SYDVKM. The CDR3 totals 14 residues. V lost 5 bases and J 0 bases, leaving 7 bases between the germline ends. CDR3 bases: TGTGCCAGCAGTCCGGCGGCAACTAATGAAAAACTGTTTTTT. This codes for CASSPAATNEKLFF.

This chain links TRBV7-2 with TRBJ2-6; 9 bases line up with TRBD2. The germline CDR1 and CDR2 sequences are SGHTA and FQGNSA. The V segment lost 1 base and the J segment 2 bases; nucleotides outside the gene matches: 9. This CDR3 region has 19 residues. CDR3 sequence: CASSLVASGAHTGANVLTF. DNA for the CDR3: TGTGCCAGCAGCTTAGTCGCTAGCGGGGCCCACACTGGGGCCAACGTCCTGACTTTC.